The 4 T cell receptor beta chains below all came from one sample that was sequenced in a study of T cell responses to AZD1222 COVID-19 vaccine. The repertoire was sequenced with immunoSEQ multiplex PCR; TCRdb's copy has only in-frame clones and lacks some. The sample lists about 54,000 clones; around 80% were seen once. Sequenced material: peripheral blood, taken on day 0 of AZD1222 vaccination. The receptors shown here come from an adult in good health.

The gene calls are TRBV19 and TRBJ1-6; the D gene is possibly TRBD1 (5 bases). The germline gives CDR1 LNHDA, CDR2 SQIVND (reference sequence). V was clipped by 6 bases and J by 9 bases, with 15 bases between them. The CDR3 has 14 residues. The CDR3 nucleotides are TGTGCCAGTAGGCCAGGGAGTGTGGGTTCACCCCTCCACTTT. Translation gives CASRPGSVGSPLHF.

The chain recombines TRBV5-5 with TRBJ2-3; D perhaps matches TRBD2 (7 bases). Germline CDR1 reads SGHKS; CDR2 reads YYEKEE (reference sequence). With 1 base removed from V and 5 bases from J, the gap between germline ends came to 11 bases. The CDR3 sequence is 14 residues long. The CDR3 sequence is CASSLTGRVDTQYF. The CDR3 nucleotides are TGTGCCAGCAGCTTGACAGGGAGGGTAGATACGCAGTATTTT.

This clone was recorded only once. The gene calls are TRBV9 and TRBJ1-2; no firm D call. Trimming shortened V by 4 bases and J by 2 bases, and 12 bases separated the two germline ends. Germline CDR1 is SGDLS and CDR2 is YYNGEE. The length of the CDR3 is 14 residues. The CDR3 loop reads CASSPVTPNYGYTF. As DNA, the CDR3 is TGTGCCAGCAGCCCGGTGACCCCCAACTATGGCTACACCTTC.

The chain has TRBV7-9 and TRBJ1-5; D is unresolved. CDR1 and CDR2 from the germline V gene are SEHNR and FQNEAQ (reference sequence). CDR3 length: 13 residues. Trimming removed 0 bases at V and 9 bases at J, with 9 bases between. The CDR3 bases are TGTGCCAGCAGCTTAGCTGCCGGTGGGCCCCAGCATTTT. It codes for CASSLAAGGPQHF.